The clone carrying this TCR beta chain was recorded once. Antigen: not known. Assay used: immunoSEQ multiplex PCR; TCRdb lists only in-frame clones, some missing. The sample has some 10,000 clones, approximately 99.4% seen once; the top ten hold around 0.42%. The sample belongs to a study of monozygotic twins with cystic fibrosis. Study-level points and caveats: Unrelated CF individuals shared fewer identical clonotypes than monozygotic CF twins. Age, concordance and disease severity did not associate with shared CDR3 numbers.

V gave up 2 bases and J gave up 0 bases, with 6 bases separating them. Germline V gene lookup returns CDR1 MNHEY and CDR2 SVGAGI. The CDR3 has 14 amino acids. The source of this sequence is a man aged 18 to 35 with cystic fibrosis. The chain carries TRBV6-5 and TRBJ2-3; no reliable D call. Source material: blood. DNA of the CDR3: TGTGCCAGCAGTTACCAGGTTAGCACAGATACGCAGTATTTT. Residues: CASSYQVSTDTQYF.